This TCR beta chain was recovered during a study of OX40 agonist ivuxolimab in advanced cancers. The protocol was immunoSEQ multiplex PCR, while the TCRdb copy is restricted to in-frame clones and leaves out a portion. The top ten clones hold approximately 0.62% of a sample with just over 60,000 clones, 92% of them seen once. The CDR3 loop spans 15 amino acids. The V and J ends lost 4 bases and 2 bases, in that order; junction bases with no gene match: 4. Germline-derived CDR1 and CDR2 are SNHLY and FYNNEI. This TCR was recovered from an adult with an advanced solid tumor such as melanoma, head and neck, liver or kidney cancer. V is TRBV2 and J is TRBJ2-1; 8 positions agree with TRBD2. The sequencing here drew on CD4+ or CD8+ T cells sorted from blood, taken in a trial of the OX40 agonist ivuxolimab. Here the CDR3 reads CASSATGGAYNEQFF. The CDR3 nucleotides read TGTGCCAGCAGTGCGACGGGGGGGGCCTACAATGAGCAGTTCTTC.